This T cell receptor beta chain emerged from a study of blood T cell repertoires in COVID-19. Study information: Both acute and convalescent COVID-19 samples were obtained from the United States, Italy and Spain.

Trimming cost V 0 bases and J 3 bases, with 7 bases left between them. CDR3 size: 14 residues. The germline V gene has CDR1 SGHTA and CDR2 FQGNSA. Ages ranged from about 18 to 89 years, with residence in some 25 US areas. Clinical history as reported by participants underpinned cohort assignment. Methods used by the authors: For nucleated cells, counts were estimated from reference gene primer amplification. Repertoires were generated with immunoSEQ multiplex PCR, while TCRdb's copy carries only in-frame clones and drops some. The V and J calls and clone size are taken from that table; D and trimming were inferred from the DNA. Found here are about 270,000 clones, approximately 85% of them singletons; the top ten hold approximately 9.1%.

Sequencing used PBMCs or T cells enriched from blood (not recorded which). The chain is built from TRBV7-2 and TRBJ2-3; D unresolved. The clonotype originates from a woman between 50 and 59 years old with acute COVID-19. CDR3 DNA: TGTGCCAGCAGCTTAGCGACATCTACAGATACGCAGTATTTT. Protein sequence: CASSLATSTDTQYF.